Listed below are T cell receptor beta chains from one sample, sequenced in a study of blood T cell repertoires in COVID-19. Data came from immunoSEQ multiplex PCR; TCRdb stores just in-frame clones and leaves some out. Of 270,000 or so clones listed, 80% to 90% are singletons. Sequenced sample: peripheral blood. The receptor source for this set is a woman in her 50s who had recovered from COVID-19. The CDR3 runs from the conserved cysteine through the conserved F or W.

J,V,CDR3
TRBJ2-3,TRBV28,CASTQDSRTDTQYF
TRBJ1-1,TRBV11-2,CASSFYSEAFF
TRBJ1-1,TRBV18,CASSPRTLGPKREAFF
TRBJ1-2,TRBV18,CASSLTANYGYTF
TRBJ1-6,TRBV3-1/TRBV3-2,CASRPGQGIHSPLHF
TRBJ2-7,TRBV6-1,CASSELAGSFYEQYF
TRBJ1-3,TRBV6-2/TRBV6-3,CASSYSSRGLSGNTIYF
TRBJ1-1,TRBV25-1,CASSAHRGSSMNTEAFF
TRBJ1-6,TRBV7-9,CASSFGDRENSPLHF
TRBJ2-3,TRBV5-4,CASSHSGSTDTQYF
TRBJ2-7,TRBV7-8,CASSPYRVASGVGRSYEQYF
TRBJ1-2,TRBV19,CASSIGQRKGGYTF
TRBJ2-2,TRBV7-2,CASSLGQTWTGELFF
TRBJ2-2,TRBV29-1,CSGGQGSTGELFF
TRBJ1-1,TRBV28,CASSLDRGEAFF
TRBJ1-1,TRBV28,CASSLFESEAFF
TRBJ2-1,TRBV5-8,CASSFDRANEQFF
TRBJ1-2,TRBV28,CASTLSRLLNYGYTF
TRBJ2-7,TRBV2,CASRSDGTYEQYF
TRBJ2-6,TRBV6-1,CASSGGQGASSGANVLTF
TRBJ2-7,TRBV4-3,CASRYSLGDSYEQYF
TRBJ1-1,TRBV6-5,CASSWDRTNTEAFF
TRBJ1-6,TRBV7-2,CASSSGTGRNSPLHF
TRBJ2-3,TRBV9,CASSAFPGLAGALSSTDTQYF
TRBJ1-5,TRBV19,CAAGVVGSNQPQHF
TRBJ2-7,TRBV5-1,CASSPGTADEQYF
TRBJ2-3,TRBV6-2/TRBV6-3,CASSYPQGAGDTQYF
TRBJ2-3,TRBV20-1,CSASVADTQYF
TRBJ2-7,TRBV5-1,CASSLVVASGSSSYEQYF
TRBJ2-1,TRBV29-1,CSVDGQGTYNEQFF
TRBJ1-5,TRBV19,CASSTETPNQPQHF
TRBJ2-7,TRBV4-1,CASSQEPGGGIGEQYF
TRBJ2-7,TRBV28,CASRTTISGSYEQYF
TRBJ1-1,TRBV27,CASSLPQGRNTEAFF
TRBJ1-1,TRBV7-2,CASSVGRGSLNTEAFF
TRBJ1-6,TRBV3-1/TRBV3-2,CASSQEPLSSYNSPLHF
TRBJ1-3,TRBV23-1,CASSSCGGTSSGNTIYF
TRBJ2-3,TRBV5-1,CASSSGTSGGPAGTQYF
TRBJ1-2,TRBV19,CASSIPQGRYGYTF
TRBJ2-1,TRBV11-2,CASSLVGTKSNEQFF
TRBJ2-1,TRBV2,CASSDLRGGLGNEQFF
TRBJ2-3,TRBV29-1,CSVATGVTDTQYF